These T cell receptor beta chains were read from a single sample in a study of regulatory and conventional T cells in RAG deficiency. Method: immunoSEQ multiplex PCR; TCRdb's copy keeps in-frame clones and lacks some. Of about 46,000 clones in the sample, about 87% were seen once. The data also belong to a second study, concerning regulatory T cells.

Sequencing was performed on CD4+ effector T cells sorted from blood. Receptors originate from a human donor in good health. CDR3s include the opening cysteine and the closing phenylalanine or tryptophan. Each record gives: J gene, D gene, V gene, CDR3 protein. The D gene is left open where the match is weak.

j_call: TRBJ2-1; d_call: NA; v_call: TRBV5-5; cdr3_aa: CASSLVGGLMNEQFF
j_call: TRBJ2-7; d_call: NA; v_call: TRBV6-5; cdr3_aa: CASSNPGGPPYEQYF
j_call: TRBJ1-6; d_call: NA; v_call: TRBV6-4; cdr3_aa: CASSEFRGNSPLHF
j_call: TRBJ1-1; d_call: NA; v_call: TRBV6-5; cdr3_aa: CASRTGSGEAFF
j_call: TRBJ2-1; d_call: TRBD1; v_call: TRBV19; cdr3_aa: CASRSGQGEYNEQFF
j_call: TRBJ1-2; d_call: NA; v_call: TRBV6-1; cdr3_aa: CASSEIPGASTNYGYTF
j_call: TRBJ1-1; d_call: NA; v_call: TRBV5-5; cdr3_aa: CASSLAPVRVNTEAFF
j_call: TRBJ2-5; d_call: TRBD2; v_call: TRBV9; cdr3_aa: CASSVGSSGGGKTQYF
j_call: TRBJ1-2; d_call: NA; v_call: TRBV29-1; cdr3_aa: CSVYSPSNYGYTF
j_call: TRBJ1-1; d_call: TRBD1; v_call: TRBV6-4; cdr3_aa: CASRGQENTEAFF
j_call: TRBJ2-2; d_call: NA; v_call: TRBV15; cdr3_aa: CAGGANTGELFF
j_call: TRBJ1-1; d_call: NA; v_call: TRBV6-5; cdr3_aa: CASSYLMNTEAFF
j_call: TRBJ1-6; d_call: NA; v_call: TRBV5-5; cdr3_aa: CASSLQLGPGGSPLHF
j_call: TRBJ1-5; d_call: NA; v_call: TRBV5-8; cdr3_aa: CASSLGSGKRENQPQHF
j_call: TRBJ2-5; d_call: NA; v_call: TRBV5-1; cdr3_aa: CASSLGRGSLETQYF
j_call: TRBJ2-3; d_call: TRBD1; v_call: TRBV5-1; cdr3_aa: CASYDAGTGEDTQYF
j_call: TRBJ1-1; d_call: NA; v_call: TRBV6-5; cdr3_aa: CASSYSSTGRNTEAFF
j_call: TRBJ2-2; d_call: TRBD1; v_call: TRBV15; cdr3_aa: CATSRSGTGYPGELFF
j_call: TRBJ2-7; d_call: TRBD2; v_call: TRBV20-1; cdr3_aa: CSAWGGLEQYF
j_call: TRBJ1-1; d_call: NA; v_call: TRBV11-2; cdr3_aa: CASSLKWMNTEAFF
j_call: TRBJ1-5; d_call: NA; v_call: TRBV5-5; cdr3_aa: CASSIQENQPQHF
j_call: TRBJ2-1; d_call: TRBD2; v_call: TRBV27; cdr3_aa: CASSSSSLAGGYNEQFF
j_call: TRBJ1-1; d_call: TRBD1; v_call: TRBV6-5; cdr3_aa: CASRPGGASTEAFF
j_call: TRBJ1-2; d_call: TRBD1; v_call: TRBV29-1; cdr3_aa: CSVADRGVSYGYTF
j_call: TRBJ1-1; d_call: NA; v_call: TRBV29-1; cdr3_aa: CSVEGRMNTEAFF
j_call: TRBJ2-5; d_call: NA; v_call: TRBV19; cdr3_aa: CASQPVLGSQETQYF
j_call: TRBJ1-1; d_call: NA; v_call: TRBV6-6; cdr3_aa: CASSYAFEAFF
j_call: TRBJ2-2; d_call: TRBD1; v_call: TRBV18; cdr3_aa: CASSPGQGNTGELFF
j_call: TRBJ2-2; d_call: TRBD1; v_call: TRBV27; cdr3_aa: CASSLWDRGPGELFF
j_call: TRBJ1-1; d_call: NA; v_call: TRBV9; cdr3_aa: CASSVGGFGNTEAFF
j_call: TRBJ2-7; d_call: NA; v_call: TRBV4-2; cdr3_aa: CASSPQGRDYEQYF
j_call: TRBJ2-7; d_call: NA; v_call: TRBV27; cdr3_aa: CASSLASRVYEQYF
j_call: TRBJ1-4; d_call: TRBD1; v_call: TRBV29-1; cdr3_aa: CSAQLLLTGQSGKTVF
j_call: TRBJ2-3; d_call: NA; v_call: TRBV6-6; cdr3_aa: CASSDSGSSTDTQYF
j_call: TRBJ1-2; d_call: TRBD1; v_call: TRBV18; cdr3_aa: CASSPRQGTDYGYTF
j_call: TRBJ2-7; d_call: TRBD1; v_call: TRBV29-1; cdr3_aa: CSGKTGGIDEQYF
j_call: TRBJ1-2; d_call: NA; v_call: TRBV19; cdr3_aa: CASSIGRNYGYTF
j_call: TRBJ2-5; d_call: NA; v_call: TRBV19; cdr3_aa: CASSIPDQETQYF
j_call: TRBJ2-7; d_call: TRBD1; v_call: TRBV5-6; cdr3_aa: CASSLTGQGYEQYF